This T cell receptor (beta chain) was captured in a study of response to subunit inactivated influenza vaccine. Using its own MiXCR run on the RT-PCR reads, TCRdb lists one record per CDR3 protein. The data contain about 800,000 distinct CDR3 sequences, approximately 22% of them singletons. Germline V CDR1 and CDR2: SGHKS, YYEKEE (reference sequence). The CDR3 runs to 17 residues. V trimming: 7 bases; J trimming: 5 bases; junction bases outside the gene matches: 18. The chain has TRBV5-5 and TRBJ2-3, with 8 bases identical to TRBD1. This TCR came from a man in his fifties who received an inactivated influenza vaccine. This specimen consisted of PBMCs from blood, obtained roughly 5 days after vaccination. This CDR3 is CASVPLPPGQAKDTQYF. CDR3 DNA: TGTGCCAGCGTTCCCCTCCCCCCGGGACAGGCGAAAGATACGCAGTATTTT.